This is a list of T cell receptor beta chains from one sample in a study of blood T cell repertoires in COVID-19. Produced via immunoSEQ multiplex PCR; TCRdb's table is partial and in-frame only. The sample yields roughly 380,000 clones, 89% seen once. Sequenced input: peripheral blood. The receptors here all came from a woman in her forties with COVID-19, enrolled during active disease. Each CDR3 is given with its conserved first and last residue. Fields, in order: CDR3 protein, CDR3 DNA, D gene, V gene, J gene, clone size. D genes are given only for firm matches. Clone size appears in some rows only: once, few, many, or a class for an expanded clone.

cdr3_aa: CASSYRGQGNQPQHF
cdr3_nt: TGTGCCAGCAGTTACCGCGGACAGGGCAATCAGCCCCAGCATTTT
d_call: TRBD1
v_call: TRBV6-2/TRBV6-3
j_call: TRBJ1-5
clone_size: few

cdr3_aa: CASSQVDLGAETQYF
cdr3_nt: TGTGCCAGCAGCCAAGTTGATCTAGGGGCTGAGACCCAGTACTTC
d_call: .
v_call: TRBV4-2
j_call: TRBJ2-5
clone_size: .

cdr3_aa: CASSKGAGVWDQPQHF
cdr3_nt: TGTGCCAGCAGCAAGGGGGCAGGGGTCTGGGATCAGCCCCAGCATTTT
d_call: .
v_call: TRBV21-1
j_call: TRBJ1-5
clone_size: .

cdr3_aa: CASSLEQGAYGYTF
cdr3_nt: TGTGCCAGCAGTCTCGAACAGGGGGCCTATGGCTACACCTTC
d_call: TRBD1
v_call: TRBV28
j_call: TRBJ1-2
clone_size: once

cdr3_aa: CASMRGRVSANEKLFF
cdr3_nt: TGTGCCAGTATGCGGGGGCGCGTTTCGGCTAATGAAAAACTGTTTTTT
d_call: .
v_call: TRBV19
j_call: TRBJ1-4
clone_size: .

cdr3_aa: CASSTQGSTEAFF
cdr3_nt: TGTGCCAGCAGCACACAGGGTAGTACTGAAGCTTTCTTT
d_call: .
v_call: TRBV7-2
j_call: TRBJ1-1
clone_size: .

cdr3_aa: CSVAWGGVNTEAFF
cdr3_nt: TGCAGCGTTGCTTGGGGGGGAGTGAACACTGAAGCTTTCTTT
d_call: .
v_call: TRBV29-1
j_call: TRBJ1-1
clone_size: .

cdr3_aa: CAWGGEGSTNEKLFF
cdr3_nt: TGTGCCTGGGGTGGGGAGGGTTCAACTAATGAAAAACTGTTTTTT
d_call: .
v_call: TRBV30
j_call: TRBJ1-4
clone_size: once

cdr3_aa: CASSQLIDGPQHF
cdr3_nt: TGTGCCAGCAGCCAACTAATTGATGGGCCCCAGCATTTT
d_call: .
v_call: TRBV3-1/TRBV3-2
j_call: TRBJ1-5
clone_size: .

cdr3_aa: CSVDHGQADYEQYF
cdr3_nt: TGCAGCGTTGATCATGGACAGGCCGACTACGAGCAGTACTTC
d_call: TRBD1
v_call: TRBV29-1
j_call: TRBJ2-7
clone_size: .

cdr3_aa: CASSPSGRIETQYF
cdr3_nt: TGTGCCAGCAGTCCTAGCGGGAGGATAGAGACCCAGTACTTC
d_call: TRBD2
v_call: TRBV28
j_call: TRBJ2-5
clone_size: .

cdr3_aa: CAWSRGEGQPQHF
cdr3_nt: TGTGCCTGGAGCAGGGGGGAAGGTCAGCCCCAGCATTTT
d_call: TRBD1
v_call: TRBV30
j_call: TRBJ1-5
clone_size: .

cdr3_aa: CASSSREVIYEQYF
cdr3_nt: TGTGCCAGCAGTTCGCGTGAGGTGATCTACGAGCAGTACTTC
d_call: .
v_call: TRBV6-6
j_call: TRBJ2-7
clone_size: .

cdr3_aa: CASSLRGQVNLMNTEAFF
cdr3_nt: TGTGCCAGCAGTTTAAGGGGACAGGTGAATCTTATGAACACTGAAGCTTTCTTT
d_call: TRBD1
v_call: TRBV27
j_call: TRBJ1-1
clone_size: .

cdr3_aa: CASSYGPGGNTIYF
cdr3_nt: TGTGCCAGCAGTTACGGGCCAGGCGGAAACACCATATATTTT
d_call: .
v_call: TRBV6-5
j_call: TRBJ1-3
clone_size: .

cdr3_aa: CASSLDSPYEQYF
cdr3_nt: TGTGCCAGCAGTTTAGACAGCCCCTACGAGCAGTACTTC
d_call: .
v_call: TRBV12-3/TRBV12-4
j_call: TRBJ2-7
clone_size: .

cdr3_aa: CAWSDGTNYGYTF
cdr3_nt: TGTGCCTGGAGTGATGGCACTAACTATGGCTACACCTTC
d_call: .
v_call: TRBV30
j_call: TRBJ1-2
clone_size: .

cdr3_aa: CASSYPLGTEAFF
cdr3_nt: TGTGCCAGCAGTTACCCCCTAGGCACTGAAGCTTTCTTT
d_call: .
v_call: TRBV2
j_call: TRBJ1-1
clone_size: .

cdr3_aa: CASSVGGISGNTIYF
cdr3_nt: TGTGCCAGCAGCGTCGGGGGGATCTCTGGAAACACCATATATTTT
d_call: .
v_call: TRBV6-5
j_call: TRBJ1-3
clone_size: .

cdr3_aa: CASSAGTGAQPQHF
cdr3_nt: TGTGCCAGCAGCGCGGGGACAGGGGCTCAGCCCCAGCATTTT
d_call: TRBD1
v_call: TRBV5-6
j_call: TRBJ1-5
clone_size: .

cdr3_aa: CASSFLAGGGNEQFF
cdr3_nt: TGTGCCAGCAGTTTTCTAGCGGGAGGTGGTAATGAGCAGTTCTTC
d_call: TRBD2
v_call: TRBV7-9
j_call: TRBJ2-1
clone_size: .

cdr3_aa: CASHTARGNEKLFF
cdr3_nt: TGTGCCAGCCATACGGCAAGGGGTAATGAAAAACTGTTTTTT
d_call: .
v_call: TRBV2
j_call: TRBJ1-4
clone_size: .

cdr3_aa: CAISVGQGAGNTIYF
cdr3_nt: TGTGCCATCAGTGTGGGACAGGGAGCCGGAAACACCATATATTTT
d_call: TRBD1
v_call: TRBV10-3
j_call: TRBJ1-3
clone_size: .

cdr3_aa: CASSVLQGPSYEQYF
cdr3_nt: TGCGCCAGCAGCGTATTACAGGGCCCCTCCTACGAGCAGTACTTC
d_call: .
v_call: TRBV5-1
j_call: TRBJ2-7
clone_size: .

cdr3_aa: CASSTRDRGFYEQYF
cdr3_nt: TGTGCCAGCAGCACAAGGGACAGGGGCTTCTACGAGCAGTACTTC
d_call: .
v_call: TRBV21-1
j_call: TRBJ2-7
clone_size: .

cdr3_aa: CASSLGTASQPQHF
cdr3_nt: TGCGCCAGCAGCCTCGGGACAGCGAGTCAGCCCCAGCATTTT
d_call: TRBD1
v_call: TRBV5-1
j_call: TRBJ1-5
clone_size: .

cdr3_aa: CASSLDPQGQGSYEQYF
cdr3_nt: TGCGCCAGCAGCTTGGACCCCCAGGGACAGGGGTCCTACGAGCAGTACTTC
d_call: TRBD1
v_call: TRBV5-1
j_call: TRBJ2-7
clone_size: .

cdr3_aa: CASSRQPSGNTIYF
cdr3_nt: TGTGCCAGTAGTCGACAGCCCTCTGGAAACACCATATATTTT
d_call: .
v_call: TRBV19
j_call: TRBJ1-3
clone_size: .

cdr3_aa: CASTPTGGGQPQHF
cdr3_nt: TGTGCCAGTACCCCCACAGGGGGCGGTCAGCCCCAGCATTTT
d_call: TRBD1
v_call: TRBV19
j_call: TRBJ1-5
clone_size: .

cdr3_aa: CASSPRQGAALGGYTF
cdr3_nt: TGTGCCAGCTCACCAAGGCAGGGCGCCGCCCTAGGAGGCTACACCTTC
d_call: .
v_call: TRBV18
j_call: TRBJ1-2
clone_size: once

cdr3_aa: CASSGTVSSGYTF
cdr3_nt: TGTGCCAGTTCCGGGACAGTCTCGTCTGGCTACACCTTC
d_call: TRBD1
v_call: TRBV6-6
j_call: TRBJ1-2
clone_size: once

cdr3_aa: CASSGGATGKRNSPLHF
cdr3_nt: TGCGCCAGCAGCGGAGGTGCTACAGGGAAACGAAATTCACCCCTCCACTTT
d_call: .
v_call: TRBV5-1
j_call: TRBJ1-6
clone_size: .

cdr3_aa: CASSLTRQETQYF
cdr3_nt: TGTGCCAGCAGCTTAACTCGTCAAGAGACCCAGTACTTC
d_call: .
v_call: TRBV7-3
j_call: TRBJ2-5
clone_size: .